A single sample gave rise to the 26 T cell receptor beta chains below, sequenced in a study of OX40 agonist ivuxolimab in advanced cancers. The table came from immunoSEQ multiplex PCR; TCRdb's copy has only in-frame clones and leaves some out. Of 65,000 to 70,000 clones in the sample, approximately 78% were seen once. This sample comprised CD4+ or CD8+ T cells sorted from blood, obtained in a trial of the OX40 agonist ivuxolimab. The receptors shown here come from an adult with an advanced solid tumor such as melanoma, head and neck, liver or kidney cancer.

The count of this clone is one. J is TRBJ2-3 and V is TRBV4-1, with D possibly TRBD2 on 5 matching bases. Germline CDR1 is MGHRA and CDR2 is YSYEKL. CDR3 length: 18 residues. V was trimmed by 0 bases and J by 7 bases, leaving 23 bases between them. The CDR3 nucleotides are TGCGCCAGCAGCCAAGATAAGGGAAGGGAGAGGCCTACGTATACGCAGTATTTT. Amino acid sequence: CASSQDKGRERPTYTQYF.

The chain uses TRBV28 and TRBJ1-3; D uncertain. Trimming cost V 1 base and J 2 bases, with 0 bases left between them. In germline, CDR1 is MDHEN, CDR2 SYDVKM. The CDR3 has 12 amino acids. CDR3 protein: CASSLSGNTIYF. CDR3 in DNA: TGTGCCAGCAGTTTATCTGGAAACACCATATATTTT. Looking up the rest from reference TRBV28 and TRBJ1-3 gives the full variable domain: DVKVTQSSRYLVKRTGEKVFLECVQDMDHENMFWYRQDPGLGLRLIYFSYDVKMKEKGDIPEGYSVSREKKERFSLILESASTNQTSMYLCASSLSGNTIYFGEGSWLTVV.

The rearrangement uses TRBV9 and TRBJ2-3; the D gene is possibly TRBD2 (6 bases). CDR3 length: 15 residues. Trimming shortened V by 4 bases and J by 0 bases, and 12 bases separated the two germline ends. Germline lookup yields CDR1 SGDLS and CDR2 YYNGEE. CDR3 bases: TGTGCCAGCAGCTTCGGGGGAGTTAGCACAGATACGCAGTATTTT. Encoded protein: CASSFGGVSTDTQYF.

This sequence joins TRBV27 and TRBJ1-2; 8 bases fit TRBD1. Losses at the gene ends were 5 bases for V and 3 bases for J; bases not matched to a gene: 8. This CDR3 comprises 15 residues. CDR1 is MNHEY, CDR2 SMNVEV, per germline (reference sequence). For the CDR3, the DNA is TGTGCCAGCAGTGCCCGACAGGGGAAGGACTATGGCTACACCTTC. Translated, it gives CASSARQGKDYGYTF.

A few counts support this clone. The chain couples TRBV2 to TRBJ2-7; possible D gene TRBD1, 6 bases. The germline gives CDR1 SNHLY, CDR2 FYNNEI. The V end lost 6 bases, the J end lost 5 bases, and 11 bases lay between the germline ends. The CDR3 has 12 residues. CDR3 loop: CASRGRGNEQYF. The CDR3 DNA reads TGTGCCAGCAGAGGCAGGGGCAACGAGCAGTACTTC.

The chain employs TRBV6-5 and TRBJ2-1; 7 bases align to TRBD2. The CDR3 covers 14 residues. CDR1 and CDR2 (germline): MNHEY, SVGAGI. Trimming took 6 bases from V and 3 from J; bases not matched to a gene: 5. The CDR3 sequence: CASRKPSGYNEQFF. The CDR3 DNA reads as TGTGCCAGCAGGAAACCTAGCGGCTACAATGAGCAGTTCTTC.

The chain joins TRBV19 to TRBJ2-5; D is ambiguous. This CDR3 has 15 amino acids. In germline, CDR1 is LNHDA, CDR2 SQIVND (reference sequence). Trimming took off 3 bases at V and 3 bases at J, with 14 bases between the two ends. The CDR3 region is CASSIGTLRKETQYF. For the CDR3, the DNA is TGTGCCAGTAGTATCGGCACTCTCCGAAAAGAGACCCAGTACTTC.

The genes are TRBV7-8 and TRBJ2-2; TRBD2 agrees at 14 bases. Germline loops: CDR1 SGHVS, CDR2 FQNEAQ. This CDR3 has 16 amino acids. J gave up 5 bases and V 5 bases, and 4 bases lay outside the gene matches. For the CDR3, the DNA is TGTGCCAGCAGCACGACTAGCGGGGGGGAGACCGGGGAGCTGTTTTTT. This gives the protein CASSTTSGGETGELFF. The complete variable domain, with remaining parts taken from reference TRBV7-8 and TRBJ2-2, reads GAGVSQSPRYKVAKRGQDVALRCDPISGHVSLFWYQQALGQGPEFLTYFQNEAQLDKSGLPSDRFFAERPEGSVSTLKIQRTQQEDSAVYLCASSTTSGGETGELFFGEGSRLTVL.

For the CDR3, the DNA is TGCGCCAGCAGTGAGTCCGGGACAAACTATGGCTACACCTTC. It specifies CASSESGTNYGYTF. The chain combines TRBV10-2 with TRBJ1-2; D possibly corresponds to TRBD1 (6 bases). V lost 0 bases and J lost 2, with 7 bases in between. The CDR3 is 14 amino acids. The V gene's germline CDR1 is WSHSY and CDR2 SAAADI.

The chain is built from TRBV4-2 and TRBJ1-5; weak D call: TRBD1 (6 bases). Looked up from germline, CDR1 is LGHNA and CDR2 is YNFKEQ. Trimming stripped 5 bases from V and 4 bases from J, with 21 bases between. This CDR3 is 17 amino acids long. The CDR3 is CASSGVGAGTPNQPQHF. The CDR3 DNA reads TGTGCCAGCAGCGGGGTCGGGGCGGGGACACCTAATCAGCCCCAGCATTTT.

The chain recombines TRBV30 with TRBJ2-7, with 7 bases that match TRBD1. V trimming: 4 bases; J trimming: 4 bases; junction bases outside the gene matches: 4. The CDR3 extends over 12 amino acids. From germline, CDR1 is GTSNPN and CDR2 SVGIG (reference sequence). DNA for the CDR3: TGTGCCTGGACTAGGGGGCAATACGAGCAGTACTTC. Its protein is CAWTRGQYEQYF.

The chain couples TRBV2 to TRBJ2-7; maybe TRBD2 (7 bases). Trimming shortened V by 3 bases and J by 6 bases, and 12 bases separated the two germline ends. Germline V CDR1 and CDR2: SNHLY, FYNNEI. This CDR3 is 13 amino acids long. The CDR3 is CASSDGGALEQYV. CDR3 sequence (DNA): TGTGCCAGCAGTGATGGGGGGGCCCTCGAGCAGTACGTC.

This chain links TRBV6-6 with TRBJ1-2, with D unclear. Germline V CDR1 and CDR2: MNHNY, SVGAGI (reference sequence). There are 14 residues in the CDR3. The ends were cut back, 6 bases at V and 4 bases at J, with 15 bases in the middle. CDR3 sequence: CASSPDQGFYGYTF. The CDR3 DNA sequence: TGTGCCAGCAGCCCAGACCAAGGTTTCTATGGCTACACCTTC.

V is TRBV4-1 and J is TRBJ1-3; D unresolved. The germline gives CDR1 MGHRA, CDR2 YSYEKL. Trimming removed 0 bases at V and 5 bases at J, with 11 bases between. CDR3 length equals 15 residues. The CDR3 spells CASSQDGVGRNTIYF. Here the CDR3 DNA reads TGCGCCAGCAGCCAAGATGGCGTTGGAAGAAACACCATATATTTT.

V and J are TRBV7-9 and TRBJ2-5, with D maybe TRBD1 (7 bases). The CDR3 contains 15 residues. Germline CDR1 is SEHNR and CDR2 is FQNEAQ (reference sequence). V lost 5 bases and J lost 5, with 18 bases in between. This CDR3 reads CASSTRGQSGETQYF. Written as DNA, the CDR3 is TGTGCCAGCAGCACGCGGGGACAGAGTGGGGAGACCCAGTACTTC.

V gene TRBV6-5 combines with J gene TRBJ1-2; 7 bases fit TRBD1. V lost 6 bases, J lost 4 bases, and 8 bases stayed unmatched. The CDR3 consists of 14 residues. Germline V gives CDR1 MNHEY, CDR2 SVGAGI. CDR3 sequence reads: CASSRLRDSYGYTF. The CDR3 DNA reads TGTGCCAGCAGCCGCCTTAGGGACAGCTATGGCTACACCTTC.

J is TRBJ1-3 and V is TRBV28; D is unclear. The germline CDR1 and CDR2 sequences are MDHEN and SYDVKM. This CDR3 spans 15 amino acids. V was cut by 6 bases and J by 0 bases, with 12 bases left in between. The CDR3 nucleotides are TGTGCCAGCAGAGGCCAGCCGACCTCTGGAAACACCATATATTTT. This gives the protein CASRGQPTSGNTIYF.

The chain couples TRBV4-2 to TRBJ1-2, with D possibly being TRBD1 (6 bases). Looked up from germline, CDR1 is LGHNA and CDR2 is YNFKEQ. With 5 bases removed from V and 3 bases from J, the gap between germline ends came to 19 bases. The CDR3 contains 16 residues. CDR3 region: CASSADRFEDDYGYTF. The DNA of the CDR3 is TGTGCCAGCAGCGCAGACAGGTTCGAGGACGACTATGGCTACACCTTC.

V usage is TRBV5-1 and J usage is TRBJ1-1; D possibly corresponds to TRBD1 (6 bases). CDR1 is SGHRS, CDR2 YFSETQ, per germline. V was trimmed by 6 bases and J by 0 bases, leaving 12 bases between them. The CDR3 totals 14 residues. CDR3 DNA: TGCGCCAGCACCCGGACAGAAGTGAACACTGAAGCTTTCTTT. Its translation is CASTRTEVNTEAFF.

The chain joins TRBV18 to TRBJ2-1; D gene unclear. The CDR3 has 19 residues. Trimming pared 2 bases from V and 0 bases from J, leaving 20 bases between. Germline V gene sequence: CDR1 KGHSH, CDR2 LQKENI. The CDR3 nucleotides are TGTGCCAGCTCACCAGGGCAAGGGTACCTACTAAGCTCCTACAATGAGCAGTTCTTC. This sequence encodes CASSPGQGYLLSSYNEQFF.

The rearrangement links TRBV6-1 to TRBJ1-5; weak D call: TRBD1 (5 bases). The CDR3 loop spans 15 amino acids. Germline CDR1 is MNHNS and CDR2 is SASEGT. V lost 1 base and J 1 base, leaving 8 bases between the germline ends. The CDR3 sequence: CASSEGQISNQPQHF. The CDR3 coding sequence is TGTGCCAGCAGTGAAGGACAGATCAGCAATCAGCCCCAGCATTTT.

This clone was seen a few times. The chain couples TRBV18 to TRBJ2-7; 11 bases align to TRBD2. Trimming removed 2 bases from V and 5 bases from J; junction bases left unmatched: 8. The germline V gene has CDR1 KGHSH and CDR2 LQKENI. This CDR3 has 16 residues. CDR3 region: CASSPITSGRLHEQYF. CDR3 sequence (DNA): TGTGCCAGCTCACCAATAACTAGCGGGAGACTCCACGAGCAGTACTTC.

This chain joins TRBV6-5 and TRBJ2-7, with 7 bases that match TRBD1. V was pared by 6 bases and J by 6 bases, with 11 bases of the junction left unmatched. Germline V gene data show CDR1 as MNHEY and CDR2 as SVGAGI. The CDR3 is made up of 14 amino acids. For the CDR3, the DNA is TGTGCCAGCAGCCTACGGGACAGCGGTTTCGAGCAGTACTTC. Protein sequence: CASSLRDSGFEQYF.

This chain connects TRBV10-3 to TRBJ1-1, with D hard to call. CDR3 length: 13 residues. Looked up from germline, CDR1 is ENHRY and CDR2 is SYGVKD. Trimming took off 2 bases at V and 0 bases at J, with 4 bases between the two ends. CDR3: CAISELMNTEAFF. The CDR3 nucleotides read TGTGCCATCAGTGAGCTAATGAACACTGAAGCTTTCTTT.

This clone is medium-sized. The chain links TRBV29-1 to TRBJ1-5; perhaps TRBD1 as D (5 bases). The CDR3 runs to 13 residues. Germline-derived CDR1 and CDR2 are SQVTM and ANQGSEA. Trimming pared 4 bases from V and 1 base from J, leaving 8 bases between. Here the CDR3 reads CSVAPGSNQPQHF. CDR3 DNA: TGCAGCGTTGCCCCAGGGAGCAATCAGCCCCAGCATTTT.

In regard to this clone: The same CDR3 arises from other DNA sequences in this sample as well. The CDR3 DNA reads as TGTGCCAGCTCCCCCGACAGGGATTATGGCTACACCTTC. The encoded protein is CASSPDRDYGYTF. V gene TRBV18 combines with J gene TRBJ1-2; 7 nucleotides agree with TRBD1. The CDR3 length is 13 residues. Germline loops: CDR1 KGHSH, CDR2 LQKENI. V lost 6 bases and J lost 5; bases outside the gene matches: 6.